Below are 29 T cell receptor beta chains sequenced from a single sample in a study of T cells in Graves' hyperthyroidism and ophthalmopathy. The TCR beta CDR3 regions underwent amplification using RNA transcripts as the source. The study used the HTBI primer set for a first-round RT-PCR of the TCR CDR3. TCRdb re-called the multiplex PCR reads through MiXCR, storing one row per CDR3 protein. The sample holds about 560,000 distinct CDR3 sequences; approximately 15% are singletons and the top ten take around a sixth. The sample taken for sequencing was blood. The receptors come from a woman aged 18 to 35 with Graves' hyperthyroidism.

The rearrangement links TRBV6-2 or TRBV6-3 to TRBJ1-6; 7 nucleotides agree with TRBD1. Losses at the gene ends were 7 bases for V and 0 bases for J; bases not matched to a gene: 3. Germline loops: CDR1 MNHEY, CDR2 SVGEGT. The CDR3 runs to 15 residues. This CDR3 reads CASTTGDSYNSPLHF. DNA of the CDR3: TGTGCCAGCACAACAGGGGACTCCTATAATTCACCCCTCCACTTT.

This clonotype was detected a few times. The J gene is TRBJ2-5, the V gene TRBV12-3 or TRBV12-4; 8 bases map to TRBD2. V lost 4 bases to trimming and J lost 5 bases; unmatched junction nucleotides: 6. The CDR3 is 14 amino acids. CDR3 sequence reads: CASSSERGRETQYF. The DNA for the CDR3 is TGTGCCAGCAGTTCAGAGCGGGGGCGGGAGACCCAGTACTTC.

This clonotype was found a few times. V gene TRBV5-1 combines with J gene TRBJ2-1; 8 positions agree with TRBD2. Looked up from germline, CDR1 is SGHRS and CDR2 is YFSETQ. J was trimmed by 3 bases and V by 7 bases; bases with no gene match: 15. There are 17 residues in the CDR3. For the CDR3, the DNA is TGCGCCAGCTGCCGGGGGGGGGCACAGGGCCTCTACAATGAGCAGTTCTTC. This sequence encodes CASCRGGAQGLYNEQFF. The entire variable domain, with the rest obtained from reference TRBV5-1 and TRBJ2-1, is as follows: KAGVTQTPRYLIKTRGQQVTLSCSPISGHRSVSWYQQTPGQGLQFLFEYFSETQRNKGNFPGRFSGRQFSNSRSEMNVSTLELGDSALYLCASCRGGAQGLYNEQFFGPGTRLTVL.

This clonotype was counted many times. The J gene is TRBJ2-7, the V gene TRBV12-3 or TRBV12-4, with 7 bases fitting TRBD1. The V segment lost 6 bases and the J segment 3 bases; nucleotides outside the gene matches: 8. There are 14 residues in the CDR3. Here the CDR3 reads CASSPRTGGYEQYF. The CDR3 DNA follows: TGTGCCAGCAGCCCTAGGACAGGAGGCTACGAGCAGTACTTC.

The rearrangement links TRBV5-1 to TRBJ2-2; maybe TRBD2 (6 bases). CDR1 SGHRS and CDR2 YFSETQ come from the germline V gene. The CDR3 is 15 amino acids. V shed 2 bases and J shed 2 bases, with 10 bases lying between them. This CDR3 is CASSFRDSNTGELFF. The CDR3 DNA is TGCGCCAGCAGCTTCCGGGACTCCAACACCGGGGAGCTGTTTTTT. Based on the CDR3 plus reference TRBV5-1 and TRBJ2-2, the full variable domain is KAGVTQTPRYLIKTRGQQVTLSCSPISGHRSVSWYQQTPGQGLQFLFEYFSETQRNKGNFPGRFSGRQFSNSRSEMNVSTLELGDSALYLCASSFRDSNTGELFFGEGSRLTVL.

This clonotype was counted many times. The rearrangement links TRBV27 to TRBJ2-1, with 7 bases matching TRBD2. There are 15 residues in the CDR3. The V segment lost 4 bases and the J segment 4 bases; nucleotides outside the gene matches: 7. In germline, CDR1 is MNHEY, CDR2 SMNVEV (reference sequence). The CDR3: CASSWGGGGYNEQFF. The CDR3 DNA follows: TGTGCCAGCAGTTGGGGTGGGGGGGGATACAATGAGCAGTTCTTC.

The J gene is TRBJ1-3, the V gene TRBV5-6; D is undetermined. The CDR3 runs to 16 residues. Germline V gene data show CDR1 as SGHDT and CDR2 as YYEEEE. Trimming pared 0 bases from V and 1 base from J, leaving 11 bases between. The CDR3 loop is CASSLGPVDSGNTIYF. The CDR3 region has the DNA TGTGCCAGCAGCTTGGGACCTGTCGATTCTGGAAACACCATATATTTT. The full variable domain, completed using reference TRBV5-6 and TRBJ1-3, is DAGVTQSPTHLIKTRGQQVTLRCSPKSGHDTVSWYQQALGQGPQFIFQYYEEEERQRGNFPDRFSGHQFPNYSSELNVNALLLGDSALYLCASSLGPVDSGNTIYFGEGSWLTVV.

This clonotype has only a few counts. The chain employs TRBV27 and TRBJ2-2; D ambiguous. The CDR3 extends over 13 amino acids. Germline V gene data show CDR1 as MNHEY and CDR2 as SMNVEV (reference sequence). V shed 6 bases and J shed 1 base, with 6 bases lying between them. The CDR3, as DNA: TGTGCCAGCAGCTACAAGAACACCGGGGAGCTGTTTTTT. It translates to CASSYKNTGELFF.

This clonotype was seen many times. CDR3 sequence: CASSEGGPPDEQFF. CDR3 in DNA: TGTGCCAGCAGTGAAGGGGGACCCCCGGATGAGCAGTTCTTC. The J gene is TRBJ2-1, the V gene TRBV6-1; D is perhaps TRBD1 or TRBD2 (5 bases each). The CDR3 is 14 amino acids. V was shortened by 1 base and J by 8 bases, with 12 bases between the two germline ends. CDR1 and CDR2 from the germline V gene are MNHNS and SASEGT.

V usage is TRBV20-1 and J usage is TRBJ2-1, with 8 bases aligning to TRBD2. J was trimmed by 12 bases and V by 0 bases; bases with no gene match: 28. The CDR3 contains 20 residues. Germline V gene data show CDR1 as DFQATT and CDR2 as SNEGSKA (reference sequence). The CDR3 region is CSARDVRGLWGGRIVGGQFF. CDR3 nucleotides: TGCAGTGCTAGAGATGTTCGTGGTTTATGGGGCGGGAGGATCGTGGGGGGGCAGTTCTTC.

The chain joins TRBV5-6 to TRBJ2-7; D is unclear. Germline assignment: CDR1 SGHDT and CDR2 YYEEEE. V was trimmed by 5 bases and J by 5 bases, leaving 23 bases between them. The CDR3 contains 16 residues. This CDR3 is CASRNRRPPGTHEQYF. CDR3 DNA sequence: TGTGCCAGCAGGAATCGCCGACCCCCCGGAACCCACGAGCAGTACTTC. Full variable domain (outside the CDR3, taken from reference TRBV5-6 and TRBJ2-7): DAGVTQSPTHLIKTRGQQVTLRCSPKSGHDTVSWYQQALGQGPQFIFQYYEEEERQRGNFPDRFSGHQFPNYSSELNVNALLLGDSALYLCASRNRRPPGTHEQYFGPGTRLTVT.

In this sample, this clonotype turned up a few times. The J gene is TRBJ2-3, the V gene TRBV9, with D perhaps TRBD2 (5 bases). The CDR3 loop spans 14 amino acids. Germline V gene sequence: CDR1 SGDLS, CDR2 YYNGEE. The ends were cut back, 0 bases at V and 4 bases at J, with 9 bases in the middle. CDR3 nucleotide sequence: TGTGCCAGCAGCGTAGAGTCCGGGGCAGATACGCAGTATTTT. This translates into CASSVESGADTQYF. The entire variable domain, with the rest obtained from reference TRBV9 and TRBJ2-3, is as follows: DSGVTQTPKHLITATGQRVTLRCSPRSGDLSVYWYQQSLDQGLQFLIQYYNGEERAKGNILERFSAQQFPDLHSELNLSSLELGDSALYFCASSVESGADTQYFGPGTRLTVL.

A few counts support this clonotype. V gene TRBV27 combines with J gene TRBJ2-1, with 8 bases aligning to TRBD1. CDR1 is MNHEY and CDR2 is SMNVEV in the germline V gene (reference sequence). CDR3 length equals 15 residues. J gave up 3 bases and V 4 bases, and 5 bases lay outside the gene matches. The CDR3 region is CASSSLTGDYNEQFF. CDR3 nucleotides: TGTGCCAGCAGTTCACTGACAGGGGACTACAATGAGCAGTTCTTC.

The sample holds a few counts of this clonotype. This chain links TRBV20-1 with TRBJ1-1, with 7 bases matching TRBD1. In germline, CDR1 is DFQATT, CDR2 SNEGSKA (reference sequence). Trimming at V came to 5 bases and at J to 1 base, leaving 4 bases not matched to a gene. This CDR3 is 13 amino acids long. CDR3 sequence: CSAPQGGNTEAFF. In DNA, the CDR3 is TGCAGTGCTCCCCAGGGGGGGAACACTGAAGCTTTCTTT.

The chain uses TRBV5-1 and TRBJ2-2, with D possibly matching TRBD1 (6 bases). CDR3 size: 16 residues. V dropped 2 bases and J dropped 3 bases, with 14 bases sitting between them. Germline CDR1 SGHRS, CDR2 YFSETQ. The DNA for the CDR3 is TGCGCCAGCAGCTTCGGTGATAGGGGGTACACCGGGGAGCTGTTTTTT. As protein: CASSFGDRGYTGELFF.

The table lists this clonotype with a few counts. The V call is TRBV28, the J call TRBJ1-2; D unresolved. V gave up 4 bases and J gave up 4 bases, with 16 bases separating them. The CDR3 is made up of 15 amino acids. Germline V gene lookup returns CDR1 MDHEN and CDR2 SYDVKM. CDR3: CASSSVGLEGYGYTF. CDR3 DNA sequence: TGTGCCAGCAGTTCCGTCGGCCTGGAGGGCTATGGCTACACCTTC.

This clonotype appeared many times. The rearrangement joins TRBV29-1 to TRBJ2-3; unclear D gene. The V gene's germline CDR1 is SQVTM and CDR2 ANQGSEA. Trimming shortened V by 2 bases and J by 1 base, and 4 bases separated the two germline ends. The CDR3 extends over 12 amino acids. CDR3 sequence: CSVERGTDTQYF. The CDR3 DNA sequence: TGCAGCGTTGAAAGGGGCACAGATACGCAGTATTTT.

The chain is built from TRBV28 and TRBJ1-1; D is unclear. Germline V gene sequence: CDR1 MDHEN, CDR2 SYDVKM. This CDR3 has 12 amino acids. The V end was cut by 10 bases, the J end by 3 bases, with 12 bases between. The CDR3 is CATGGLDTEAFF. CDR3 sequence (DNA): TGTGCCACCGGCGGGCTGGACACTGAAGCTTTCTTT.

The chain carries TRBV12-3 or TRBV12-4 and TRBJ1-1, with 7 bases aligning to TRBD1. The ends lost 7 bases at V and 10 bases at J; junction bases unmatched: 9. The length of the CDR3 is 12 residues. The CDR3 region has the DNA TGTGCCAGCACCGACAGACAGGGACCAGCTTTCTTT. Its translation: CASTDRQGPAFF.

In this sample, this clonotype turned up many times. This sequence joins TRBV20-1 and TRBJ2-7; 7 bases fit TRBD1. Germline V gene data show CDR1 as DFQATT and CDR2 as SNEGSKA (reference sequence). The CDR3 runs 14 residues. J lost 2 bases, V lost 6 bases, and 10 bases had no gene match. CDR3 sequence reads: CSAPNAGGTYEQYF. The DNA of the CDR3 is TGCAGTGCCCCCAATGCAGGGGGAACCTACGAGCAGTACTTC.

This clonotype was detected a few times. The CDR3 protein is CASSLGGGPLDTQYF. Here the CDR3 DNA reads TGTGCCAGCAGTTTGGGGGGGGGGCCATTAGATACGCAGTATTTT. The J gene is TRBJ2-3, the V gene TRBV12-3 or TRBV12-4, with a weak D call TRBD2 (7 bases). V was trimmed by 3 bases and J by 5 bases, leaving 15 bases between them. There are 15 residues in the CDR3.

This clonotype showed up many times. The rearrangement links TRBV10-3 to TRBJ2-5; the D gene is possibly TRBD1 (5 bases). This CDR3 spans 14 amino acids. The germline V and J ends were trimmed by 7 bases and 3 bases, with 15 bases remaining between them. Germline values: CDR1 ENHRY, CDR2 SYGVKD. The DNA of the CDR3 is TGTGCCATCAACCCTGGGGCTGGGGAAGAGACCCAGTACTTC. Its translation is CAINPGAGEETQYF.

By share, this clonotype ranks as medium-sized. The chain has TRBV5-1 and TRBJ2-7; D gene uncertain. The CDR3 contains 14 residues. Germline V CDR1 and CDR2: SGHRS, YFSETQ. Trimming left V 0 bases short and J 3 bases short, with 10 bases between. CDR3 region: CASSLGGGLYEQYF. The CDR3, as DNA: TGCGCCAGCAGCTTGGGGGGTGGTCTCTACGAGCAGTACTTC.

Concerning this clonotype: A much larger clone lies one base from this, so it may be a read error. The gene calls are TRBV12-3 or TRBV12-4 and TRBJ2-3; perhaps D is TRBD1 or TRBD2 (6 bases each). V lost 1 base and J lost 4, with 21 bases in between. This CDR3 comprises 18 residues. CDR3 in DNA: TGTGCCAGCAGTTTAGGTCTGGGGGGCCGTCGATTTGCAGATACGCAGTATTTT. It yields the protein CASSLGLGGRRFADTQYF.

A few counts support this clonotype. The chain employs TRBV20-1 and TRBJ2-7, with TRBD2 matching 15 bases. Losses at the gene ends were 5 bases for V and 4 bases for J; bases not matched to a gene: 15. The germline V gene has CDR1 DFQATT and CDR2 SNEGSKA (reference sequence). The CDR3 has 18 amino acids. CDR3 sequence (DNA): TGCAGTGCTTCTACCTGGACTAGCGGGGGGGCCCTCCCTTACGAGCAGTACTTC. Its translation is CSASTWTSGGALPYEQYF.

This clonotype occurred many times. The J gene is TRBJ2-5, the V gene TRBV20-1, with D possibly matching TRBD1 (6 bases). The germline CDR1 and CDR2 sequences are DFQATT and SNEGSKA (reference sequence). This CDR3 contains 13 residues. V lost 4 bases and J lost 1, with 10 bases in between. Here the CDR3 reads CSAIRTAQETQYF. The CDR3, as DNA: TGCAGTGCTATACGGACAGCCCAAGAGACCCAGTACTTC.

This clonotype was seen a few times. The chain recombines TRBV20-1 with TRBJ2-1; 11 bases map to TRBD2. J was trimmed by 4 bases and V by 8 bases; bases with no gene match: 7. CDR1 is DFQATT and CDR2 is SNEGSKA in the germline V gene (reference sequence). This CDR3 comprises 14 residues. The CDR3 region is CSPLSGRAYNEQFF. DNA for the CDR3: TGCAGTCCCCTTAGCGGGAGGGCTTACAATGAGCAGTTCTTC.

Comment on this clonotype: This may come from a read error, since a much larger clone is one base off. This chain joins TRBV30 and TRBJ2-7, with D uncertain. TRBJ2-1 explains the end of the DNA better; the J call may be wrong. The CDR3 length is 11 residues. Germline V gives CDR1 GTSNPN, CDR2 SVGIG (reference sequence). CDR3 sequence: CAWSPRYEQFF. In nucleotides, the CDR3 is TGTGCCTGGAGTCCCCGCTACGAGCAGTTCTTC.

The sample holds a few counts of this clonotype. The chain employs TRBV5-4 and TRBJ1-3, with 8 bases fitting TRBD1. The CDR3 spans 14 residues. The J segment lost 8 bases and the V segment lost 4 bases, leaving 8 bases of the junction unmatched. CDR1 is SGHNT and CDR2 is YYREEE in the germline V gene (reference sequence). CDR3 amino acids: CASSKQGERDTIYF. DNA of the CDR3: TGTGCCAGCAGCAAACAGGGGGAGCGGGACACCATATATTTT.